This T cell receptor beta chain comes out of a study of T cells expressing NK-cell markers. Study context: TCR beta repertoires came from sorted CD3+CD56+NKG2C+, CD3+CD56+NKG2C- and CD3+CD56-NKG2C+ T cells.

The CDR3 extends over 13 amino acids. CDR1 is SEHNR and CDR2 is FQNEAQ in the germline V gene (reference sequence). A note on this clonotype: As yet, its antigen is unknown.

Study-wide points: Topping the CD3+CD56-NKG2C+ fraction as well were these clonotypes, in a handful of donors. Top CD8+ clonotypes included the dominant CD3+CD56+NKG2C+ clonotypes in five to seven donors.

Template switching by 5'RACE with UMIs generated the TCR beta cDNA. Reprocessing the 5' RACE reads, TCRdb reports a single entry for every CDR3 protein and omits DNA. This repertoire comprises about 370,000 distinct CDR3 sequences; its ten largest clones make up about 10%. The TCR was taken from a woman aged 50 to 60 in good health. The V call is TRBV7-9, the J call TRBJ2-1; checking the TCRdb D call of TRBD2 is not possible without DNA. The sample consisted of blood T cells: a sorted CD56 or NKG2C T cell subset, CD4+ or CD8+ T cells, or bulk PBMC T cells (not recorded which). The CDR3 spells CASSPEREGEQFF.